This entry lists 8 T cell receptor beta chains sequenced from one sample in a study of T-cell reconstitution after alpha-beta-depleted transplantation in children. A library of TCRbeta sequences, prepared with unique molecular identifiers, was generated. From the PCR reads, TCRdb called clonotypes with MiXCR, one entry per CDR3 protein. The data show some 500,000 distinct CDR3 sequences, with 32% seen just once and 2.4% held by the top ten. The specimen was PBMCs from the stem cell graft donor, collected from the stem cell graft. Receptor source: a human donor who donated a stem cell graft to a child with aplastic anemia.

The chain is built from TRBV29-1 and TRBJ2-5; D is perhaps TRBD1 or TRBD2 (5 bases each). This CDR3 has 10 amino acids. The germline CDR1 and CDR2 sequences are SQVTM and ANQGSEA. Trimming cost V 3 bases and J 13 bases, with 12 bases left between them. This chain's CDR3 is CSVDTGGGYF. The CDR3 DNA sequence: TGCAGCGTTGATACAGGAGGAGGGTACTTC.

The chain combines TRBV29-1 with TRBJ2-1; the D is unclear. CDR3 length: 12 amino acids. Germline V CDR1 and CDR2: SQVTM, ANQGSEA. Trimming took off 6 bases at V and 8 bases at J, with 14 bases between the two ends. The CDR3 protein is CSVMLYGDEQFF. CDR3 nucleotide sequence: TGCAGCGTGATGCTATATGGCGATGAGCAGTTCTTC.

The J gene is TRBJ2-1, the V gene TRBV5-6, with D tentatively TRBD2 (5 bases). CDR3 size: 12 residues. The germline gives CDR1 SGHDT, CDR2 YYEEEE. V lost 5 bases to trimming and J lost 10 bases, with 13 bases between them. CDR3 region: CASSLADWEQFF. The CDR3 DNA is TGTGCCAGCAGTCTGGCGGACTGGGAGCAGTTCTTC.

The chain combines TRBV9 with TRBJ2-7, with D perhaps given as TRBD1 or TRBD2 (5 bases each). The V end lost 5 bases, the J end lost 2 bases, and 11 bases lay between the germline ends. The CDR3 is 13 residues long. From germline, CDR1 is SGDLS and CDR2 YYNGEE. The CDR3 DNA reads TGTGCCAGCAGTCGCGAGGGGACCTACGAGCAGTACTTC. Translation gives CASSREGTYEQYF. Filled out from reference TRBV9 and TRBJ2-7, the complete variable domain reads DSGVTQTPKHLITATGQRVTLRCSPRSGDLSVYWYQQSLDQGLQFLIQYYNGEERAKGNILERFSAQQFPDLHSELNLSSLELGDSALYFCASSREGTYEQYFGPGTRLTVT.

This chain joins TRBV5-1 and TRBJ2-3; possible D gene TRBD1, 6 bases. The length of the CDR3 is 14 residues. The germline V gene encodes CDR1 SGHRS and CDR2 YFSETQ. V dropped 8 bases and J dropped 0 bases, with 13 bases sitting between them. In DNA, the CDR3 is TGCGCCAGTCTCCGGGACACTAGCACAGATACGCAGTATTTT. It encodes CASLRDTSTDTQYF.

DNA of the CDR3: TGTGCCAGCAGCCGCCAGACAGGGGCCGCACAAGAGACCCAGTACTTC. It is translated as CASSRQTGAAQETQYF. The rearrangement links TRBV7-2 to TRBJ2-5, with TRBD1 matching 8 bases. This CDR3 has 16 residues. Looked up from germline, CDR1 is SGHTA and CDR2 is FQGNSA. Unmatched junction bases numbered 10, after V lost 5 bases and J lost 2 bases.

The CDR3 is CASSLPGGASETQYF. CDR3 sequence (DNA): TGTGCCAGCAGCTTACCTGGGGGGGCCTCAGAGACCCAGTACTTC. The rearrangement joins TRBV11-3 to TRBJ2-5; D may be TRBD2 (7 bases). This CDR3 spans 15 amino acids. Germline values: CDR1 SGHNT, CDR2 YENEEA. The ends were cut back, 2 bases at V and 4 bases at J, with 14 bases in the middle.

The chain links TRBV20-1 to TRBJ1-2, with TRBD1 matching 7 bases. Germline loops: CDR1 DFQATT, CDR2 SNEGSKA (reference sequence). The junction had 8 bases not matched to a gene; V was cut back by 5 bases and J by 5 bases. The CDR3 consists of 13 residues. The CDR3 protein is CSALGGTAYGYTF. CDR3 nucleotides: TGCAGTGCTCTCGGAGGGACAGCTTATGGCTACACCTTC.